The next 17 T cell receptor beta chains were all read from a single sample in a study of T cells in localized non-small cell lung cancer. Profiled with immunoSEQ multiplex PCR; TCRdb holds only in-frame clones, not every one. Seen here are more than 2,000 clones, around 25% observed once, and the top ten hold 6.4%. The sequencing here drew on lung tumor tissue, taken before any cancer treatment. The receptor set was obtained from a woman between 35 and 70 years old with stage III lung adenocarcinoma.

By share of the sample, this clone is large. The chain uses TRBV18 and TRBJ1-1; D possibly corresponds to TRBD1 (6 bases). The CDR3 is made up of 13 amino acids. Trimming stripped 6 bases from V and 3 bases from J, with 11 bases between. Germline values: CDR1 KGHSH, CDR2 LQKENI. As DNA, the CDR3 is TGTGCCAGCTCGCTAAACAGGGACACTGAAGCTTTCTTT. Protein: CASSLNRDTEAFF.

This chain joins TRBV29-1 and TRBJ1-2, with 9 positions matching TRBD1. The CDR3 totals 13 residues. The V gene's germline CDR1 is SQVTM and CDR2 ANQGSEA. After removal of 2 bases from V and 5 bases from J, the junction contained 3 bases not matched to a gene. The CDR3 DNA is TGCAGCGTTGAAAAGGGACAGGGATATGGCTACACCTTC. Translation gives CSVEKGQGYGYTF.

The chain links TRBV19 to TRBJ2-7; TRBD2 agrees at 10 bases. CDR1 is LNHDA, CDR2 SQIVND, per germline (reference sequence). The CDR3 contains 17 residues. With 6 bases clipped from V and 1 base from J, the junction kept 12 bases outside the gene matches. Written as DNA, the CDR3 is TGTGCCAGTAGCCCCTTCGGACTAGCGGAAATTTCCTACGAGCAGTACTTC. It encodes CASSPFGLAEISYEQYF.

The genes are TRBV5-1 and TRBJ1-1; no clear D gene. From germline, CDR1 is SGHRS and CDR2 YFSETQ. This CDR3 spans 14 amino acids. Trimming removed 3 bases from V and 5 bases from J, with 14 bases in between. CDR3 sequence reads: CASSYDIRETEAFF. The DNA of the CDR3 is TGCGCCAGCAGCTACGACATCCGAGAGACTGAAGCTTTCTTT.

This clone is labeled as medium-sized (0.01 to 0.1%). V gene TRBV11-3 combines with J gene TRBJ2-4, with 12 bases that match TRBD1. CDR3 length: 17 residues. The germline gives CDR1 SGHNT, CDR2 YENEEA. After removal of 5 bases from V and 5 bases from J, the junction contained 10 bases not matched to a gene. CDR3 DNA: TGTGCCAGCAGCCCACTTTCCGGGACAGGGGGCCAAAACATTCAGTACTTC. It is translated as CASSPLSGTGGQNIQYF.

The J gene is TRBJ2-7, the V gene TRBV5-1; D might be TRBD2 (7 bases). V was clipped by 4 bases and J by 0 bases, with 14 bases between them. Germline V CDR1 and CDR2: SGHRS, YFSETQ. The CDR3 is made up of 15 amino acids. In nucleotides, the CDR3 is TGCGCCAGCAGCGCGGGAGACAGGCCCTCCTACGAGCAGTACTTC. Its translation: CASSAGDRPSYEQYF.

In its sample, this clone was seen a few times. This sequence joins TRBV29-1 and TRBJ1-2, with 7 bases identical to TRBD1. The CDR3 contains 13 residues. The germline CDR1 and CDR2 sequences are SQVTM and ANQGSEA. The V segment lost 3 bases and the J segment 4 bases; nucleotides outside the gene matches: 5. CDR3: CSVEAGGGYGYTF. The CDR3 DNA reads TGCAGCGTTGAGGCAGGGGGAGGCTATGGCTACACCTTC.

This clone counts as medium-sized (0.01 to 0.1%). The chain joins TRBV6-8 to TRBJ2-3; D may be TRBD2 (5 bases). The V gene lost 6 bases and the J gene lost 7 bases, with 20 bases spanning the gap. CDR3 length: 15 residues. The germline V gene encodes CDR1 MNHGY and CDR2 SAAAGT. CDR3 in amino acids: CASRGAEAPGNTQYF. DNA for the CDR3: TGTGCCAGCAGGGGCGCGGAGGCGCCGGGGAATACGCAGTATTTT.

The CDR3 nucleotides read TGTGCCAGCAGCTTAGGACCGAGGGTTGGTGAAAAACTGTTTTTT. Residues: CASSLGPRVGEKLFF. The chain couples TRBV7-5 to TRBJ1-4. TRBV7-5 constitutes a pseudogene. The CDR3 consists of 15 residues.

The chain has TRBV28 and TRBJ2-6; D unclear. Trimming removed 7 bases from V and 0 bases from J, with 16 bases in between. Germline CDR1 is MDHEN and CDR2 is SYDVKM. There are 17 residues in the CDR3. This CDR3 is CASTTHGLISGANVLTF. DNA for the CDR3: TGTGCCAGCACCACGCACGGGCTCATCTCTGGGGCCAACGTCCTGACTTTC.

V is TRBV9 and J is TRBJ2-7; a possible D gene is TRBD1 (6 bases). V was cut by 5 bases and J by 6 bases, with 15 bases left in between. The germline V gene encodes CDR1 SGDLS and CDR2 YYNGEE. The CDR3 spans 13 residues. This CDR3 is CASRGLRGLEQYF. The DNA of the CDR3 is TGTGCCAGCAGGGGCCTCAGGGGTCTCGAGCAGTACTTC.

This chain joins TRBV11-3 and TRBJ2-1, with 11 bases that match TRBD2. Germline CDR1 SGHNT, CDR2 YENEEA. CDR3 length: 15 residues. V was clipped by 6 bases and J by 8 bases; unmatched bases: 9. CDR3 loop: CASSDSGGASDEQFF. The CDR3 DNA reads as TGTGCCAGCAGTGATAGCGGGGGGGCCTCCGATGAGCAGTTCTTC.

CDR3 loop: CAWSPGQFSSGNTIYF. CDR3 nucleotide sequence: TGTGCCTGGAGTCCTGGACAATTCTCCTCTGGAAACACCATATATTTT. The chain recombines TRBV30 with TRBJ1-3; a weak D match, TRBD1 (5 bases). This CDR3 contains 16 residues. The ends were cut back, 2 bases at V and 0 bases at J, with 14 bases in the middle. The V gene's germline CDR1 is GTSNPN and CDR2 SVGIG (reference sequence).

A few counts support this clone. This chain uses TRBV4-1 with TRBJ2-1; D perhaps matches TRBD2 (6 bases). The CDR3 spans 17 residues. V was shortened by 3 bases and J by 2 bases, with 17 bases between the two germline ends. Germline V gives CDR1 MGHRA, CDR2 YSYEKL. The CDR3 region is CASSHPMEGTTYNEQFF. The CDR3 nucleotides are TGCGCCAGCAGCCATCCCATGGAGGGGACCACCTACAATGAGCAGTTCTTC.

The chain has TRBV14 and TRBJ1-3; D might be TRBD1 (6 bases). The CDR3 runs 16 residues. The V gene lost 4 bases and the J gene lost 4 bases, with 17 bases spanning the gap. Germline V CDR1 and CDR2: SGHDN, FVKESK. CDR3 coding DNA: TGTGCCAGCAGCCCCCGCCGGGGGCCATCCGGAAACACCATATATTTT. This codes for CASSPRRGPSGNTIYF.

The CDR3 loop reads CASAPDRVHEQYF. The DNA of the CDR3 is TGTGCCAGCGCTCCGGACAGGGTCCACGAGCAGTACTTC. This sequence joins TRBV6-8 and TRBJ2-7, with 8 bases aligning to TRBD1. Losses at the gene ends were 8 bases for V and 5 bases for J; bases not matched to a gene: 8. Germline values: CDR1 MNHGY, CDR2 SAAAGT. There are 13 residues in the CDR3.

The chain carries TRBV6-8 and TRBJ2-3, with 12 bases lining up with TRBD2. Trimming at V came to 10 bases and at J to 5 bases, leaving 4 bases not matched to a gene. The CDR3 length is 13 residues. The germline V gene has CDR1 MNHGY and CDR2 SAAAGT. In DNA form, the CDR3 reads TGTGCCACCCTAGCGGGGGGGAGAGATACGCAGTATTTT. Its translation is CATLAGGRDTQYF.